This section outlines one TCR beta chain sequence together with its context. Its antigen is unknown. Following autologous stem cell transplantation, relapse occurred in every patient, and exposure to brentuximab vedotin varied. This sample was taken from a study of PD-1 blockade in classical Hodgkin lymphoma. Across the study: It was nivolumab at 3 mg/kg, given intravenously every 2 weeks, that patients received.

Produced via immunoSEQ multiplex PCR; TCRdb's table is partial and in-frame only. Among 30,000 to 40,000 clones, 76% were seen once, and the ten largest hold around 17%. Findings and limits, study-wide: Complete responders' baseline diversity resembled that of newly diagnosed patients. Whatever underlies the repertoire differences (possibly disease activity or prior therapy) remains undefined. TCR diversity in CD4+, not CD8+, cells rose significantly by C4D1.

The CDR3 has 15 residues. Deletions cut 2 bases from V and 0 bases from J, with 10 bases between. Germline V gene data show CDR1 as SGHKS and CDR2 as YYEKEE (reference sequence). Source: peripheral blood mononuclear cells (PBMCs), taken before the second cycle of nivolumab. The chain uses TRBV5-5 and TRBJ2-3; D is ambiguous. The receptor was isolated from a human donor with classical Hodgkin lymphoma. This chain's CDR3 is CASSFSALSTDTQYF. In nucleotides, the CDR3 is TGTGCCAGCAGCTTTAGTGCACTTAGCACAGATACGCAGTATTTT.